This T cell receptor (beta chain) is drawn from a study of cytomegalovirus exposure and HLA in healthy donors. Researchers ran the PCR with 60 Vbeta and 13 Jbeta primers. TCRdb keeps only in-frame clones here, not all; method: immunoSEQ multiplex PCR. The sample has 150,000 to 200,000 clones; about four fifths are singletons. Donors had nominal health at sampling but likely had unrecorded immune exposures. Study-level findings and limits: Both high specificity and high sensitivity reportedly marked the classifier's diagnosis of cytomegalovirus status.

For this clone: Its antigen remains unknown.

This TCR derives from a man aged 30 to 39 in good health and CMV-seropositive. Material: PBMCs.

The CDR3 loop reads CASSIKARGTEAFF. The CDR3 DNA is TGTGCCAGTAGTATTAAGGCTAGAGGCACTGAAGCTTTCTTT. The chain recombines TRBV19 with TRBJ1-1; no firm D call. V was clipped by 3 bases and J by 4 bases, with 12 bases between them. Germline CDR1 reads LNHDA; CDR2 reads SQIVND (reference sequence). The CDR3 spans 14 residues.